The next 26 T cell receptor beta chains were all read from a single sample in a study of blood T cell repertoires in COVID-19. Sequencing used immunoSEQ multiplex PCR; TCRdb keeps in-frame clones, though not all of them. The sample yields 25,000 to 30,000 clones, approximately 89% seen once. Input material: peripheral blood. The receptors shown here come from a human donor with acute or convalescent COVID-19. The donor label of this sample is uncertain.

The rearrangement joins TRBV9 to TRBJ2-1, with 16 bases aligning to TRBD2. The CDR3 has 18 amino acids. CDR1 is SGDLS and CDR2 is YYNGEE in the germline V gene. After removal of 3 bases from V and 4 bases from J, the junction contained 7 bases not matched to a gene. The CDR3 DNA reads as TGTGCCAGCAGCGCGGGACTAGCGGGGGGGTTCCTATACAATGAGCAGTTCTTC. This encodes CASSAGLAGGFLYNEQFF. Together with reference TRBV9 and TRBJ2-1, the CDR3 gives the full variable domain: DSGVTQTPKHLITATGQRVTLRCSPRSGDLSVYWYQQSLDQGLQFLIQYYNGEERAKGNILERFSAQQFPDLHSELNLSSLELGDSALYFCASSAGLAGGFLYNEQFFGPGTRLTVL.

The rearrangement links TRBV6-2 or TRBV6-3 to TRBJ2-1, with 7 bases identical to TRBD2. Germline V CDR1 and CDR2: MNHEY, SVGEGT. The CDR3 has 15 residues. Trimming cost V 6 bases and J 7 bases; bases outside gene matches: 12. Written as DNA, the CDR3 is TGTGCCAGCAGCAAGGGGCTAGCGGTTGGTAATGAGCAGTTCTTC. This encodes CASSKGLAVGNEQFF.

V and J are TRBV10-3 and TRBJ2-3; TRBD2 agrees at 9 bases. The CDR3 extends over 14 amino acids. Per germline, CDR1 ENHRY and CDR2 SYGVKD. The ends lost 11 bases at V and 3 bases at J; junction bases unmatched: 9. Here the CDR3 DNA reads TGTGCCTCGGTCGCGGGAGGGGAGACAGATACGCAGTATTTT. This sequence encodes CASVAGGETDTQYF.

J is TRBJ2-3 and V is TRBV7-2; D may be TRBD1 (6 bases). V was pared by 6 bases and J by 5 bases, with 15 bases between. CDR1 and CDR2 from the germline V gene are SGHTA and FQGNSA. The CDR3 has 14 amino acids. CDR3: CASRRGGGGDTQYF. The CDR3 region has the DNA TGTGCCAGCAGACGAGGGGGTGGGGGAGATACGCAGTATTTT.

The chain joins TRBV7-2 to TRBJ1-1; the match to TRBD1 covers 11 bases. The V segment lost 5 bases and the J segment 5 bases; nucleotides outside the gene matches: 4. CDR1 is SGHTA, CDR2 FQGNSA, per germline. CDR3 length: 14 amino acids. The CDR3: CASSHGTGGTEAFF. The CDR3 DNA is TGTGCCAGCAGCCACGGGACAGGGGGGACTGAAGCTTTCTTT.

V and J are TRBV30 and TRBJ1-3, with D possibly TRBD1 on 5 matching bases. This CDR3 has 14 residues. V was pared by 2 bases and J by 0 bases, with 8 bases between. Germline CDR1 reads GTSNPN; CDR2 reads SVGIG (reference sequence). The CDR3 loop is CAWSKGLSGNTIYF. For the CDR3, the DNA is TGTGCCTGGAGTAAGGGACTCTCTGGAAACACCATATATTTT.

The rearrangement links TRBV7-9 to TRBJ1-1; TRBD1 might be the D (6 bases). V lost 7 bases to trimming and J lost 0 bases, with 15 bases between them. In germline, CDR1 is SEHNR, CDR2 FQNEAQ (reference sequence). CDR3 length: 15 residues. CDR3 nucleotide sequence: TGTGCCAGCACCACAAGGGGGATCATGAACACTGAAGCTTTCTTT. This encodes CASTTRGIMNTEAFF.

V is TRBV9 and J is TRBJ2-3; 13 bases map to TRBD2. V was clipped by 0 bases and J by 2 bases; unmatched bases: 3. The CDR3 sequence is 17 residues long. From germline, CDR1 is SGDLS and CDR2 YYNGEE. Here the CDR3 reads CASSVGTSGRVTDTQYF. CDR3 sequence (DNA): TGTGCCAGCAGCGTAGGTACTAGCGGGAGGGTCACAGATACGCAGTATTTT.

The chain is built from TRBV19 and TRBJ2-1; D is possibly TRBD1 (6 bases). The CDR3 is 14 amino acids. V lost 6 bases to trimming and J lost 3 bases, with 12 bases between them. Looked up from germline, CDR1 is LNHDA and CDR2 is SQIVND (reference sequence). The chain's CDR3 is CASRPGQSYNEQFF. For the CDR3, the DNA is TGTGCCAGTAGGCCCGGACAGAGCTACAATGAGCAGTTCTTC.

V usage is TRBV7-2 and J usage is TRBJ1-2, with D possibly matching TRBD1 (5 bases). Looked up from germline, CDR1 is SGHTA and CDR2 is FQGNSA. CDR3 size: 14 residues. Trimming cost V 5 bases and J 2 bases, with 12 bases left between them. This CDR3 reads CASSPTGRNYGYTF. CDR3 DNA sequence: TGTGCCAGCAGCCCTACAGGACGGAACTATGGCTACACCTTC.

Here the CDR3 DNA reads TGTGCCAGCAGTAAATTTCCGGGACAGTCAGATACGCAGTATTTT. Protein sequence: CASSKFPGQSDTQYF. The chain joins TRBV6-5 to TRBJ2-3; TRBD1 aligns across 7 bases. The germline CDR1 and CDR2 sequences are MNHEY and SVGAGI. V shed 5 bases, J shed 4 bases, and the junction held 9 bases outside the gene matches. The CDR3 has 15 residues.

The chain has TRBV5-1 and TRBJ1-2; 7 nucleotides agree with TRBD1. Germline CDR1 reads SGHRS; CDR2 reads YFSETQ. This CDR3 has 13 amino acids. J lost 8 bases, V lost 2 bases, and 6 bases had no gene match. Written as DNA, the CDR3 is TGCGCCAGCAGCTTCGACAGGGCCAAGGGCTACACCTTC. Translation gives CASSFDRAKGYTF.

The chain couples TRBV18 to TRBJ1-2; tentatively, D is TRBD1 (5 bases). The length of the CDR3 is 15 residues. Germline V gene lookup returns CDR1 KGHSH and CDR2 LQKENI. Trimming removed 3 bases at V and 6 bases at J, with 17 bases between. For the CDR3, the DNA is TGTGCCAGCTCACCTCTCGGGGGGTCAGATAATGGCTACACCTTC. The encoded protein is CASSPLGGSDNGYTF.

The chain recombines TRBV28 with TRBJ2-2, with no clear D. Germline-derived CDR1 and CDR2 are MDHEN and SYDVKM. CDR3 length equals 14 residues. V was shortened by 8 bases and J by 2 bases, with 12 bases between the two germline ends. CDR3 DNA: TGTGCCAGCGTAACGTGGCAAAACACCGGGGAGCTGTTTTTT. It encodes CASVTWQNTGELFF.

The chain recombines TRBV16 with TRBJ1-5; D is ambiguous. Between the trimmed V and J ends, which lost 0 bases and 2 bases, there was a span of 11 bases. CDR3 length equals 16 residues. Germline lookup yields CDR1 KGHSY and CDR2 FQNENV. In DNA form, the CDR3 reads TGTGCCAGCAGCCAATCGTCCGGGGAGGGCAATCAGCCCCAGCATTTT. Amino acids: CASSQSSGEGNQPQHF.

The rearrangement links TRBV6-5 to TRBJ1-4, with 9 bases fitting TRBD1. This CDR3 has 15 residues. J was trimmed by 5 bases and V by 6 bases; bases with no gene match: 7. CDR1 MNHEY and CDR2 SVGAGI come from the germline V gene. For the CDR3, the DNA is TGTGCCAGCAGCAAGGGCGGGACAGGGAATGAAAAACTGTTTTTT. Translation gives CASSKGGTGNEKLFF.

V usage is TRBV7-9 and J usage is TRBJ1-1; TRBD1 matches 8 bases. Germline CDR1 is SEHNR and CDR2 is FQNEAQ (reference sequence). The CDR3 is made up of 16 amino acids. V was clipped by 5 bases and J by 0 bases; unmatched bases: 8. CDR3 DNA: TGTGCCAGCAGCCCAGCAGGGGGCAGCATGAACACTGAAGCTTTCTTT. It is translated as CASSPAGGSMNTEAFF.

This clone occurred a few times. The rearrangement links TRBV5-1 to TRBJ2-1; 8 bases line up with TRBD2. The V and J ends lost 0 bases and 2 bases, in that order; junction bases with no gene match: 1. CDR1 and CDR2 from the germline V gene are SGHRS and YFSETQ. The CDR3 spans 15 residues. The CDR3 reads CASSLAGGAYNEQFF. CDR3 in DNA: TGCGCCAGCAGCTTGGCCGGGGGGGCCTACAATGAGCAGTTCTTC. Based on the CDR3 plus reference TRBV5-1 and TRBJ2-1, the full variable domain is KAGVTQTPRYLIKTRGQQVTLSCSPISGHRSVSWYQQTPGQGLQFLFEYFSETQRNKGNFPGRFSGRQFSNSRSEMNVSTLELGDSALYLCASSLAGGAYNEQFFGPGTRLTVL.

Written as DNA, the CDR3 is TGTGCCAGCAGTTACATCGGGACAGGGGAAAGGAACATTCAGTACTTC. Its translation: CASSYIGTGERNIQYF. The genes are TRBV6-5 and TRBJ2-4, with 10 bases identical to TRBD1. The V gene's germline CDR1 is MNHEY and CDR2 SVGAGI. The V gene end was trimmed by 2 bases and the J gene end by 7 bases; junction bases not matched to a gene: 8. The CDR3 sequence is 16 residues long.

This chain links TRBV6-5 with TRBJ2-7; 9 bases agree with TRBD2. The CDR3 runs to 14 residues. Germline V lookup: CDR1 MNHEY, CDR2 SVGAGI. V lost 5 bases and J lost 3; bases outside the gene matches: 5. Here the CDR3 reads CASSHFSGGYEQYF. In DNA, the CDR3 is TGTGCCAGCAGTCACTTTAGCGGGGGCTACGAGCAGTACTTC.

This CDR3 reads CASSHQTGSEAFF. The CDR3, as DNA: TGTGCCAGCAGCCACCAGACAGGGTCAGAAGCTTTCTTT. The chain combines TRBV3-1 (or the pseudogene TRBV3-2) with TRBJ1-1; 7 positions match TRBD1. Germline V gives CDR1 LGHDT, CDR2 YNNKEL (reference sequence). The junction had 6 bases not matched to a gene; V was cut back by 3 bases and J by 8 bases. This CDR3 is built from 13 residues.

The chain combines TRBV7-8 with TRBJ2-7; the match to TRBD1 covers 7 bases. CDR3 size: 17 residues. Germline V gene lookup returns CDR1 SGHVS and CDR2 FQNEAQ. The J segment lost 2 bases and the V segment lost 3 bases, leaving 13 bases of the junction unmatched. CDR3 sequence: CASSFRASRQGPYEQYF. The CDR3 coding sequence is TGTGCCAGCAGCTTCCGCGCTTCTAGACAGGGTCCCTACGAGCAGTACTTC.

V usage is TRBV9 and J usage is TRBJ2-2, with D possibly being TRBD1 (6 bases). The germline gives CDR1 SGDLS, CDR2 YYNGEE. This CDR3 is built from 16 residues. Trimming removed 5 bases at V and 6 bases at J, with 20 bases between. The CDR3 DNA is TGTGCCAGCAGGATGTTCAAAGGACAGAGGGCCGGGGAGCTGTTTTTT. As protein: CASRMFKGQRAGELFF.

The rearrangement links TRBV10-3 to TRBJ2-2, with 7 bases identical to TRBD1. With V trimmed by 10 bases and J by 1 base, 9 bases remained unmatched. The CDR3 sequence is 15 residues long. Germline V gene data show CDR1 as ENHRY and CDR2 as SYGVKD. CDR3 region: CATTSRDRNTGELFF. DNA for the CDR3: TGTGCCACCACGTCCCGGGACAGGAACACCGGGGAGCTGTTTTTT.

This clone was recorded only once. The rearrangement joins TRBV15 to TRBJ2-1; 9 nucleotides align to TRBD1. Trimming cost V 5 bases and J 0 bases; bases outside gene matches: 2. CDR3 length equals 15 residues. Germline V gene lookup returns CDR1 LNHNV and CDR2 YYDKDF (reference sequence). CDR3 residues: CATSLTGGSYNEQFF. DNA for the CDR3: TGTGCCACCAGCCTGACAGGGGGCTCCTACAATGAGCAGTTCTTC.

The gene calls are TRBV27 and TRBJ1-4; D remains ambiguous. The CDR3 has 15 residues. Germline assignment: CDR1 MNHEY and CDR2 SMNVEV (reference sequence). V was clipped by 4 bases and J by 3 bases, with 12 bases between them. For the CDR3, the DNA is TGTGCCAGCAGTTCGAGGCAGCTCGCTAATGAAAAACTGTTTTTT. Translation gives CASSSRQLANEKLFF. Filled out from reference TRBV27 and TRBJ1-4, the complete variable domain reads EAQVTQNPRYLITVTGKKLTVTCSQNMNHEYMSWYRQDPGLGLRQIYYSMNVEVTDKGDVPEGYKVSRKEKRNFPLILESPSPNQTSLYFCASSSRQLANEKLFFGSGTQLSVL.